The rows below give T cell receptor beta chains drawn from one sample of a study of CXCR4 blockade with PD-1 therapy in pancreatic cancer. Using immunoSEQ multiplex PCR, the repertoire was profiled, and TCRdb retains in-frame clones only, with some absent. The sample consists of roughly 18,000 clones, over 60% of them appearing once. Sequencing was carried out using tumor tissue. The source of these receptors is a human donor with pancreatic ductal adenocarcinoma. Both conserved end residues are part of each CDR3. D genes are given only for firm matches. The size of a clone is reported for some rows only, either as once, few or many, or as a class for expanded clones.

CDR3 protein: CATSRVTANTEAFF; CDR3 DNA: TGTGCCACCAGCAGAGTGACGGCGAACACTGAAGCTTTCTTT; J gene: TRBJ1-1; D gene: NA; clone size: NA; V gene: TRBV15
CDR3 protein: CASSQEGLAGTGDNEQFF; CDR3 DNA: TGCGCCAGCAGCCAAGAGGGACTAGCGGGAACTGGGGACAATGAGCAGTTCTTC; J gene: TRBJ2-1; D gene: NA; clone size: NA; V gene: TRBV1
CDR3 protein: CASDRGSSGYTF; CDR3 DNA: TGTGCCAGTGACAGGGGGTCTAGTGGCTACACCTTC; J gene: TRBJ1-2; D gene: TRBD1; clone size: NA; V gene: TRBV19
CDR3 protein: CASSIDGNQPQHF; CDR3 DNA: TGTGCCAGTAGTATCGATGGCAATCAGCCCCAGCATTTT; J gene: TRBJ1-5; D gene: NA; clone size: NA; V gene: TRBV19
CDR3 protein: CASSRDRAYNEQFF; CDR3 DNA: TGCGCCAGCAGCCGGGACAGAGCCTACAATGAGCAGTTCTTC; J gene: TRBJ2-1; D gene: TRBD1; clone size: NA; V gene: TRBV5-1
CDR3 protein: CASSGGTSGTYGELFF; CDR3 DNA: TGCGCCAGCAGCGGGGGGACTAGCGGGACCTACGGGGAGCTGTTTTTT; J gene: TRBJ2-2; D gene: TRBD2; clone size: NA; V gene: TRBV5-1
CDR3 protein: CASSETGGYYNEQFF; CDR3 DNA: TGTGCCAGCAGTGAGACAGGGGGATACTACAATGAGCAGTTCTTC; J gene: TRBJ2-1; D gene: TRBD1; clone size: NA; V gene: TRBV28
CDR3 protein: CASRADGTGPPPLHF; CDR3 DNA: TGTGCCAGTAGGGCGGACGGGACAGGGCCCCCACCCCTCCACTTT; J gene: TRBJ1-6; D gene: TRBD1; clone size: once; V gene: TRBV19
CDR3 protein: CASSFTGENTEAFF; CDR3 DNA: TGTGCCAGCAGTTTCACAGGGGAGAACACTGAAGCTTTCTTT; J gene: TRBJ1-1; D gene: TRBD1; clone size: NA; V gene: TRBV28
CDR3 protein: CASRLYENTEAFF; CDR3 DNA: TGTGCCAGCAGACTATACGAGAACACTGAAGCTTTCTTT; J gene: TRBJ1-1; D gene: NA; clone size: few; V gene: TRBV28
CDR3 protein: CAWSGGSGAEAFF; CDR3 DNA: TGTGCCTGGAGTGGAGGCAGCGGAGCTGAAGCTTTCTTT; J gene: TRBJ1-1; D gene: NA; clone size: NA; V gene: TRBV30
CDR3 protein: CASNEDTDNEQFF; CDR3 DNA: TGTGCCAGCAACGAGGACACCGACAATGAGCAGTTCTTC; J gene: TRBJ2-1; D gene: NA; clone size: once; V gene: TRBV28
CDR3 protein: CAWSLQGSSYNSPLHF; CDR3 DNA: TGTGCCTGGAGTTTGCAGGGAAGTTCCTATAATTCACCCCTCCACTTT; J gene: TRBJ1-6; D gene: NA; clone size: NA; V gene: TRBV30
CDR3 protein: CASSIGLNYEQYF; CDR3 DNA: TGTGCCAGTAGTATCGGACTCAACTACGAGCAGTACTTC; J gene: TRBJ2-7; D gene: NA; clone size: NA; V gene: TRBV19
CDR3 protein: CASSPELGGAYEQYF; CDR3 DNA: TGTGCCAGCAGCCCAGAACTAGGAGGGGCCTACGAGCAGTACTTC; J gene: TRBJ2-7; D gene: NA; clone size: few; V gene: TRBV11-3
CDR3 protein: CASSLGQGGMTQYF; CDR3 DNA: TGTGCCAGCAGCTTAGGGCAGGGGGGAATGACGCAGTATTTT; J gene: TRBJ2-3; D gene: NA; clone size: medium-sized; V gene: TRBV11-3
CDR3 protein: CASSRLGQAEETQYF; CDR3 DNA: TGTGCCAGTAGCAGATTGGGACAGGCCGAGGAGACCCAGTACTTC; J gene: TRBJ2-5; D gene: TRBD1; clone size: NA; V gene: TRBV19
CDR3 protein: CASSHGTGDNYGYTF; CDR3 DNA: TGTGCCAGCAGCCACGGGACAGGGGACAACTATGGCTACACCTTC; J gene: TRBJ1-2; D gene: TRBD1; clone size: medium-sized; V gene: TRBV11-3
CDR3 protein: CASGGELNEKLFF; CDR3 DNA: TGTGCCAGCGGGGGGGAGCTGAATGAAAAACTGTTTTTT; J gene: TRBJ1-4; D gene: NA; clone size: once; V gene: TRBV18
CDR3 protein: CSVVVGMLDNQPQHF; CDR3 DNA: TGCAGCGTTGTTGTAGGGATGTTGGACAATCAGCCCCAGCATTTT; J gene: TRBJ1-5; D gene: NA; clone size: NA; V gene: TRBV29-1
CDR3 protein: CASSGLGENQPQHF; CDR3 DNA: TGTGCCAGTAGCGGCTTGGGGGAAAATCAGCCCCAGCATTTT; J gene: TRBJ1-5; D gene: NA; clone size: few; V gene: TRBV19
CDR3 protein: CASSPRRETDTQYF; CDR3 DNA: TGTGCCAGCTCACCTCGCAGGGAAACAGATACGCAGTATTTT; J gene: TRBJ2-3; D gene: NA; clone size: few; V gene: TRBV18
CDR3 protein: CASSPGMGTEAFF; CDR3 DNA: TGTGCCAGCAGCCCAGGGATGGGCACTGAAGCTTTCTTT; J gene: TRBJ1-1; D gene: NA; clone size: few; V gene: TRBV6-8
CDR3 protein: CSAPDITHGYTF; CDR3 DNA: TGCAGCGCCCCGGACATTACCCATGGCTACACCTTC; J gene: TRBJ1-2; D gene: NA; clone size: NA; V gene: TRBV29-1
CDR3 protein: CASSEGGPRTEAFF; CDR3 DNA: TGTGCCAGTAGTGAAGGGGGCCCGAGGACTGAAGCTTTCTTT; J gene: TRBJ1-1; D gene: TRBD1; clone size: NA; V gene: TRBV19
CDR3 protein: CASSGTSGGEQYF; CDR3 DNA: TGTGCCAGCAGCGGGACTAGCGGCGGCGAGCAGTACTTC; J gene: TRBJ2-7; D gene: TRBD2; clone size: NA; V gene: TRBV6-7
CDR3 protein: CAWSVQDNYGYTF; CDR3 DNA: TGTGCCTGGAGTGTACAGGACAACTATGGCTACACCTTC; J gene: TRBJ1-2; D gene: NA; clone size: NA; V gene: TRBV30
CDR3 protein: CASSHGTSGRNNEQFF; CDR3 DNA: TGTGCCAGCAGCCATGGGACTAGCGGGAGGAACAATGAGCAGTTCTTC; J gene: TRBJ2-1; D gene: TRBD2; clone size: NA; V gene: TRBV6-8
CDR3 protein: CASSLDPYGGFNEQFF; CDR3 DNA: TGCGCCAGCAGCTTGGACCCTTACGGGGGATTTAATGAGCAGTTCTTC; J gene: TRBJ2-1; D gene: NA; clone size: NA; V gene: TRBV5-1
CDR3 protein: CASSPYLSGSNTGELFF; CDR3 DNA: TGTGCCAGCAGTCCTTACCTTAGCGGATCGAACACCGGGGAGCTGTTTTTT; J gene: TRBJ2-2; D gene: NA; clone size: NA; V gene: TRBV28
CDR3 protein: CASSQAQGLFAGELFF; CDR3 DNA: TGTGCCAGCAGCCAAGCACAGGGGCTTTTCGCCGGGGAGCTGTTTTTT; J gene: TRBJ2-2; D gene: TRBD1; clone size: NA; V gene: TRBV14
CDR3 protein: CASRGTSGRGDTQYF; CDR3 DNA: TGTGCCAGCAGAGGGACTAGCGGGAGGGGAGATACGCAGTATTTT; J gene: TRBJ2-3; D gene: TRBD2; clone size: NA; V gene: TRBV28
CDR3 protein: CASIPPVGQKAFF; CDR3 DNA: TGTGCCAGCATTCCACCGGTAGGGCAGAAAGCTTTCTTT; J gene: TRBJ1-1; D gene: NA; clone size: few; V gene: TRBV28
CDR3 protein: CASSLFVEAGSGYTF; CDR3 DNA: TGCGCCAGCAGCTTGTTCGTTGAGGCGGGGAGTGGCTACACCTTC; J gene: TRBJ1-2; D gene: NA; clone size: NA; V gene: TRBV5-1
CDR3 protein: CASSGSNYGYTF; CDR3 DNA: TGTGCCAGCAGTGGCTCTAACTATGGCTACACCTTC; J gene: TRBJ1-2; D gene: NA; clone size: few; V gene: TRBV6-8
CDR3 protein: CASSRTRAGGESPLHF; CDR3 DNA: TGTGCCAGCAGCCGAACTAGGGCCGGGGGTGAATCACCCCTCCACTTT; J gene: TRBJ1-6; D gene: NA; clone size: NA; V gene: TRBV16
CDR3 protein: CAISVGADQPQHF; CDR3 DNA: TGTGCCATCTCAGTAGGGGCAGATCAGCCCCAGCATTTT; J gene: TRBJ1-5; D gene: NA; clone size: NA; V gene: TRBV28
CDR3 protein: CASSPRDRGYGYTF; CDR3 DNA: TGTGCCAGCTCACCGCGGGACAGGGGGTATGGCTACACCTTC; J gene: TRBJ1-2; D gene: TRBD1; clone size: NA; V gene: TRBV18
CDR3 protein: CASGGQGRGTQYF; CDR3 DNA: TGTGCCAGCGGGGGACAGGGGAGAGGTACGCAGTATTTT; J gene: TRBJ2-3; D gene: TRBD1; clone size: NA; V gene: TRBV19
CDR3 protein: CASSTTGGFWEQFF; CDR3 DNA: TGTGCCAGCAGCACAACAGGGGGCTTCTGGGAGCAGTTCTTC; J gene: TRBJ2-1; D gene: TRBD1; clone size: NA; V gene: TRBV11-3
CDR3 protein: CASLGRGNTGELFF; CDR3 DNA: TGTGCCAGCCTTGGGAGGGGGAACACCGGGGAGCTGTTTTTT; J gene: TRBJ2-2; D gene: TRBD2; clone size: NA; V gene: TRBV19